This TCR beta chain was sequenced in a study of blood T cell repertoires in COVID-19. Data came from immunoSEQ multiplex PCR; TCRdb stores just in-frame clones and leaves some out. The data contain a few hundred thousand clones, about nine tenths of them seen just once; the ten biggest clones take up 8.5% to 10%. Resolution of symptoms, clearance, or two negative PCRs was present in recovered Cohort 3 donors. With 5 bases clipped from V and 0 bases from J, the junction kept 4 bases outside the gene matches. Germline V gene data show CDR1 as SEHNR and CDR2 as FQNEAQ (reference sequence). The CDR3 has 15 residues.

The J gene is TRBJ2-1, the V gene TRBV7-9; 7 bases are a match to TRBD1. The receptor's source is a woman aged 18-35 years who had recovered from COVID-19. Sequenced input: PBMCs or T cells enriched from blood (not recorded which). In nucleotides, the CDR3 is TGTGCCAGCAGCCCACAGGGGCGCTCCTACAATGAGCAGTTCTTC. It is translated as CASSPQGRSYNEQFF.